The 2 T cell receptor beta chains reported below all come from one sample, sequenced in a study of post-analysis software for immune sequencing data. Findings and limits, study-wide: When patients were compared with controls, a handful of TRBV segments were more frequent, TRBV5-6, TRBV5-1 and TRBV20-1 among them.

Their target antigens are unknown. Every TCR beta cDNA library bore unique molecular identifiers. MiXCR was run by TCRdb on the PCR reads, yielding one entry per CDR3 protein. The sample has about 430,000 distinct CDR3 sequences, more than 30% seen once. Sequenced material: blood. The receptors derive from a girl aged 2 to 9 with multiple sclerosis.

In its sample, this clonotype was seen a few times. The chain combines TRBV10-3 with TRBJ1-2, with no clear D. The germline V and J ends were trimmed by 2 bases and 3 bases, with 10 bases remaining between them. Per the germline V gene, CDR1 is ENHRY and CDR2 is SYGVKD. This CDR3 spans 14 amino acids. CDR3 in amino acids: CAISEPGRDYGYTF. For the CDR3, the DNA is TGTGCCATCAGTGAGCCCGGGAGGGACTATGGCTACACCTTC.

This clonotype was detected only a few times. The rearrangement joins TRBV7-9 to TRBJ2-1, with D unclear. This CDR3 is 15 amino acids long. Trimming pared 4 bases from V and 6 bases from J, leaving 16 bases between. In germline, CDR1 is SEHNR, CDR2 FQNEAQ (reference sequence). In nucleotides, the CDR3 is TGTGCCAGCAGCTCGATATCGATAGGGCTCAATGAGCAGTTCTTC. It yields the protein CASSSISIGLNEQFF.